The sequence of this TCR beta chain was determined in a study of blood T cell repertoires in COVID-19. Overall study context: Samples taken during acute and convalescent COVID-19 were collected in the United States, Italy and Spain.

Grouping used clinical history reported by participants in a survey and questionnaire. There are 10 residues in the CDR3. Germline V gene data show CDR1 as LNHDA and CDR2 as SQIVND (reference sequence). V lost 9 bases and J 3 bases, leaving 5 bases between the germline ends. Study processing details: Nucleated cell number was recorded as an estimate derived from reference gene primer amplification. Clones were read by immunoSEQ multiplex PCR, and TCRdb kept only the in-frame ones, dropping some. The DNA was the basis for D and trimming; V, J and clone size are from that table. This sample yields 200,000 to 250,000 clones, of which 75% to 90% are seen a single time; under 4% belongs to the top ten.

The chain recombines TRBV19 with TRBJ1-2, with D hard to call. The material sequenced was PBMCs or T cells enriched from blood (not recorded which). The receptor was isolated from a woman aged 40 to 50 with acute COVID-19. CDR3 residues: CARGHYGYTF. The CDR3 region has the DNA TGTGCCAGGGGCCACTATGGCTACACCTTC. Full variable domain (rest looked up from reference TRBV19 and TRBJ1-2): DGGITQSPKYLFRKEGQNVTLSCEQNLNHDAMYWYRQDPGQGLRLIYYSQIVNDFQKGDIAEGYSVSREKKESFPLTVTSAQKNPTAFYLCARGHYGYTFGSGTRLTVV.